This entry features one T cell receptor (beta chain) sequence. The data were obtained in a study of cytomegalovirus exposure and HLA in healthy donors. The CDR3 sequence is 12 residues long. Germline CDR1 and CDR2: MNHNS and SASEGT. Trimming cost V 0 bases and J 8 bases, with 8 bases left between them. The method was immunoSEQ multiplex PCR; TCRdb's version includes in-frame clones alone and lacks a portion of them. The table records roughly 220,000 clones, 90% to 95% of them present only once. This rearrangement joins TRBV6-1 to TRBJ2-7, with D perhaps TRBD1 (5 bases). This receptor was identified in a woman aged 18-30 years in good health and CMV-seronegative. Sequenced: PBMCs. CDR3 protein: CASSEAGAQQYF. The CDR3 DNA reads TGTGCCAGCAGTGAAGCTGGGGCTCAGCAGTACTTC.